This record covers a single T cell receptor (beta chain). Antigen specificity is unknown. This record comes from a study of neoadjuvant anti-PD-1 for oral cavity cancer. About the study: Patients mostly received three to four biweekly nivolumab doses at 3 mg/kg before surgery. Study-level findings and limits: Higher pretreatment blood Treg/Th17 ratios correlated with higher pretreatment blood and lower post-treatment tumor TCRbeta clonality.

With 5 bases clipped from V and 5 bases from J, the junction kept 12 bases outside the gene matches. This CDR3 region has 17 residues. The germline CDR1 and CDR2 sequences are MGHRA and YSYEKL. The assay was immunoSEQ multiplex PCR, and TCRdb's table has in-frame clones only and misses some. The sample contains about 72,000 clones, around 83% of which appear only once. Time point specified: after neoadjuvant nivolumab, at surgical resection. The source was PBMCs, collected after nivolumab (anti-PD-1) treatment. This TCR was sampled from a person between 35 and 79 years old with oral cavity squamous cell carcinoma. The V and J genes are TRBV4-1 and TRBJ2-3, with 11 bases aligning to TRBD1. This chain's CDR3 is CASSLDRTGGAGDTQYF. The CDR3 DNA sequence: TGCGCCAGCAGCTTAGACCGGACAGGGGGCGCGGGAGATACGCAGTATTTT.